What follows are 5 T cell receptor beta chains derived from one specimen sequenced in a study of shared clonotypes between healthy human individuals. Libraries were prepared by immunoSEQ multiplex PCR; TCRdb keeps only in-frame clonotypes and omits some of them. Found here are over a million clones, approximately 80% of them singletons; the top ten hold around 0.6%. Sample: memory CD4+ T cells from PBMCs. Subset noted: CD45RA-negative fraction. These receptors came from a man between 18 and 35 years old in good health. Some clones in this sample may be carry-over from other donors' samples.

V usage is TRBV11-2 and J usage is TRBJ2-6, with 11 bases lining up with TRBD2. Per the germline V gene, CDR1 is SGHAT and CDR2 is FQNNGV. J gave up 3 bases and V 5 bases, and 9 bases lay outside the gene matches. The CDR3 sequence is 18 residues long. CDR3 DNA: TGTGCCAGCAGCGCACTAGCGGGAGTCCGGTATGGGGCCAACGTCCTGACTTTC. It codes for CASSALAGVRYGANVLTF.

V and J are TRBV28 and TRBJ2-5; 12 bases agree with TRBD2. Trimming removed 4 bases from V and 5 bases from J; junction bases left unmatched: 11. The CDR3 length is 17 residues. Germline V gene lookup returns CDR1 MDHEN and CDR2 SYDVKM. The DNA for the CDR3 is TGTGCCAGCAGTTCAAGACTAGCGGGAGAGACCCGGGAGACCCAGTACTTC. It encodes CASSSRLAGETRETQYF.

The chain joins TRBV5-1 to TRBJ2-7; tentatively, D is TRBD1 or TRBD2 (5 bases each). This CDR3 contains 13 residues. V was clipped by 4 bases and J by 5 bases, with 13 bases between them. Germline-derived CDR1 and CDR2 are SGHRS and YFSETQ. The CDR3 spells CASSPGPFDEQYF. DNA of the CDR3: TGCGCCAGCAGCCCGGGACCGTTTGACGAGCAGTACTTC.

This clone was detected only a few times. The rearrangement uses TRBV30 and TRBJ1-5; TRBD1 matches 8 bases. Germline lookup yields CDR1 GTSNPN and CDR2 SVGIG (reference sequence). This CDR3 has 14 residues. V trimming: 4 bases; J trimming: 4 bases; junction bases outside the gene matches: 6. Here the CDR3 DNA reads TGTGCCTGGACCATGACAGGGGTTAATCAGCCCCAGCATTTT. This translates into CAWTMTGVNQPQHF.

The V gene is TRBV9, the J gene TRBJ2-1; 13 positions match TRBD2. Losses at the gene ends were 7 bases for V and 7 bases for J; bases not matched to a gene: 11. The CDR3 is 16 residues long. Germline values: CDR1 SGDLS, CDR2 YYNGEE. CDR3 nucleotide sequence: TGTGCCAGCGAGACCTCGGGACTAGCGGGAATTAATGAGCAGTTCTTC. Its translation: CASETSGLAGINEQFF.